The 18 T cell receptor beta chains below all came from one sample that was sequenced in a study of blood T cell repertoires in COVID-19. Some clones are missing from TCRdb's copy, which holds only in-frame ones; the method was immunoSEQ multiplex PCR. The repertoire holds around 420,000 clones, with roughly 86% as singletons. What was sequenced was PBMCs or T cells enriched from blood (not recorded which). These receptors all stem from a middle-aged woman with acute COVID-19.

The chain combines TRBV7-8 with TRBJ1-4; D may be TRBD1 (5 bases). Germline CDR1 and CDR2: SGHVS and FQNEAQ. This CDR3 spans 14 amino acids. V lost 6 bases and J 5 bases, leaving 13 bases between the germline ends. CDR3 loop: CASSLTENNEKLFF. The CDR3 DNA is TGTGCCAGCAGTTTGACAGAGAACAATGAAAAACTGTTTTTT.

The V gene is TRBV11-2, the J gene TRBJ2-5, with a possible D match to TRBD2 (6 bases). The CDR3 length is 16 residues. Trimming shortened V by 3 bases and J by 5 bases, and 19 bases separated the two germline ends. CDR1 is SGHAT, CDR2 FQNNGV, per germline. The CDR3 sequence: CASSFGSSGDGETQYF. CDR3 nucleotide sequence: TGTGCCAGCAGCTTCGGAAGTTCGGGGGATGGTGAGACCCAGTACTTC.

This chain joins TRBV6-5 and TRBJ1-2; 10 bases match TRBD1. The CDR3 loop spans 14 amino acids. Germline CDR1 and CDR2: MNHEY and SVGAGI. V dropped 2 bases and J dropped 4; count of bases not matched to a gene: 1. The CDR3 nucleotides read TGTGCCAGCAGTTACGACAGGGGGCCCTATGGCTACACCTTC. Amino acid sequence: CASSYDRGPYGYTF.

The chain has TRBV7-9 and TRBJ2-2, with TRBD1 matching over 10 bases. Germline values: CDR1 SEHNR, CDR2 FQNEAQ (reference sequence). The CDR3 totals 15 residues. The V segment lost 4 bases and the J segment 5 bases; nucleotides outside the gene matches: 4. The CDR3 here is CASSSDRGQTGELFF. In DNA, the CDR3 is TGTGCCAGCAGCTCAGACAGGGGGCAGACCGGGGAGCTGTTTTTT.

The chain recombines TRBV5-1 with TRBJ2-2; TRBD2 aligns across 12 bases. This CDR3 contains 20 residues. The germline V gene has CDR1 SGHRS and CDR2 YFSETQ. The ends lost 0 bases at V and 1 base at J; junction bases unmatched: 10. The CDR3 region is CASSLVASGGAAVNTGELFF. Written as DNA, the CDR3 is TGCGCCAGCAGCTTGGTTGCTAGCGGGGGGGCCGCAGTGAACACCGGGGAGCTGTTTTTT.

The chain recombines TRBV27 with TRBJ1-2; TRBD1 agrees at 12 bases. Trimming removed 1 base from V and 9 bases from J; junction bases left unmatched: 18. The CDR3 consists of 19 residues. Germline V gives CDR1 MNHEY, CDR2 SMNVEV (reference sequence). The CDR3 bases are TGTGCCAGCAGTTTATGGGTACCCACCGGGACAGGGGGCGTTAATAGCTACACCTTC. It codes for CASSLWVPTGTGGVNSYTF.

V is TRBV19 and J is TRBJ2-5; D is possibly TRBD1 (5 bases). This CDR3 region has 13 residues. V was shortened by 5 bases and J by 7 bases, with 14 bases between the two germline ends. Germline CDR1 LNHDA, CDR2 SQIVND (reference sequence). This CDR3 reads CASSAQTVGTQYF. CDR3 nucleotide sequence: TGTGCCAGTAGTGCGCAGACAGTCGGGACCCAGTACTTC.

V usage is TRBV10-3 and J usage is TRBJ1-2; tentatively, D is TRBD1 (6 bases). The V and J ends lost 4 bases and 2 bases respectively, with 11 bases between them. From germline, CDR1 is ENHRY and CDR2 SYGVKD. The CDR3 length is 14 residues. The CDR3 loop reads CAISGQEDNYGYTF. DNA of the CDR3: TGTGCCATCAGTGGACAGGAGGACAACTATGGCTACACCTTC.

This chain joins TRBV6-2 or TRBV6-3 and TRBJ2-2; D gene unclear. The ends were cut back, 2 bases at V and 6 bases at J, with 7 bases in the middle. The CDR3 totals 13 residues. Germline V lookup: CDR1 MNHEY, CDR2 SVGEGT. The CDR3 sequence is CASSYGLAGELFF. The CDR3 bases are TGTGCCAGCAGTTACGGGCTGGCCGGGGAGCTGTTTTTT.

The J gene is TRBJ2-5, the V gene TRBV29-1; 8 positions agree with TRBD2. The V gene's germline CDR1 is SQVTM and CDR2 ANQGSEA. The junction had 7 bases not matched to a gene; V was cut back by 6 bases and J by 4 bases. CDR3 length: 13 residues. The CDR3 region has the DNA TGCAGCGTGCCGGGACTAGGGGTAGAGACCCAGTACTTC. The encoded protein is CSVPGLGVETQYF.

The chain couples TRBV7-2 to TRBJ2-2; D possibly corresponds to TRBD2 (5 bases). Germline lookup yields CDR1 SGHTA and CDR2 FQGNSA. The CDR3 extends over 17 amino acids. V lost 4 bases and J 5 bases, leaving 20 bases between the germline ends. Here the CDR3 reads CASSSRAVGPFTGELFF. The CDR3 nucleotides read TGTGCCAGCAGCTCGAGAGCGGTTGGACCTTTTACCGGGGAGCTGTTTTTT.

V and J are TRBV3-1 (or the pseudogene TRBV3-2) and TRBJ2-1; TRBD2 agrees at 10 bases. In germline, CDR1 is LGHDT, CDR2 YNNKEL (reference sequence). CDR3 size: 15 residues. V was pared by 3 bases and J by 13 bases, with 12 bases of the junction left unmatched. CDR3 in amino acids: CASSHNLAGAMVQFF. Written as DNA, the CDR3 is TGTGCCAGCAGCCACAACCTAGCGGGGGCTATGGTTCAGTTCTTC.

This sequence joins TRBV2 and TRBJ1-1; D gene unclear. V gave up 3 bases and J gave up 6 bases, with 11 bases separating them. CDR1 is SNHLY and CDR2 is FYNNEI in the germline V gene. CDR3 length equals 13 residues. CDR3 residues: CASSDRIQPEAFF. CDR3 nucleotide sequence: TGTGCCAGCAGTGATAGAATACAGCCTGAAGCTTTCTTT.

This clone was observed a single time. This chain links TRBV6-5 with TRBJ1-6; 8 positions match TRBD1. V shed 6 bases and J 14 bases; nucleotides not matched to a gene: 9. Germline V gene sequence: CDR1 MNHEY, CDR2 SVGAGI. There are 13 residues in the CDR3. CDR3 nucleotide sequence: TGTGCCAGCAGCCCAGGGGGCGCGGGATCCCTCCACTTT. Protein sequence: CASSPGGAGSLHF.

The chain is built from TRBV7-8 and TRBJ2-2; the D gene is possibly TRBD1 (5 bases). Per germline, CDR1 SGHVS and CDR2 FQNEAQ. The CDR3 spans 15 residues. V was shortened by 5 bases and J by 0 bases, with 10 bases between the two germline ends. The chain's CDR3 is CASSRDRPNTGELFF. CDR3 nucleotides: TGTGCCAGCAGCCGAGACAGACCGAACACCGGGGAGCTGTTTTTT.

In DNA form, the CDR3 reads TGTGCCAGCAGCTCCAAGGAGCCAGGGAAATTGAACACTGAAGCTTTCTTT. It specifies CASSSKEPGKLNTEAFF. The chain couples TRBV7-9 to TRBJ1-1, with D perhaps matching TRBD1 (5 bases). The V gene lost 4 bases and the J gene lost 0 bases, with 18 bases spanning the gap. Germline V gene sequence: CDR1 SEHNR, CDR2 FQNEAQ (reference sequence). The CDR3 loop spans 17 amino acids.

This clone was counted once. This specimen includes other DNA sequences encoding the same CDR3. The CDR3 loop is CASSVVAGGQDEQFF. The CDR3, as DNA: TGTGCCAGCAGCGTCGTAGCGGGGGGGCAGGATGAGCAGTTCTTC. The chain is built from TRBV9 and TRBJ2-1; the match to TRBD2 covers 11 bases. Germline V lookup: CDR1 SGDLS, CDR2 YYNGEE. The CDR3 contains 15 residues. V gave up 2 bases and J gave up 8 bases; unmatched junction bases: 6.

The chain is built from TRBV9 and TRBJ2-1, with 7 bases identical to TRBD1. Germline V lookup: CDR1 SGDLS, CDR2 YYNGEE. This CDR3 region has 14 residues. The J segment lost 6 bases and the V segment lost 3 bases, leaving 6 bases of the junction unmatched. The CDR3 protein is CASSDGTARNEQFF. The CDR3 nucleotides read TGTGCCAGCAGCGACGGGACAGCCCGCAATGAGCAGTTCTTC.